The T cell receptor (beta chain) described here comes from a study of T cell repertoires in cytomegalovirus infection. Study findings and constraints: Pooled public TCR beta family frequency picked out CMV carriers with the relevant HLA.

This clonotype was counted at least ten times. Antigen specificity is unknown. TCRdb re-called the reads with MiXCR, one entry per CDR3 protein. The sample includes approximately 500,000 distinct CDR3 sequences, 16% of them seen just once. V lost 4 bases to trimming and J lost 4 bases, with 14 bases between them. The length of the CDR3 is 14 residues. Germline V lookup: CDR1 MNHEY, CDR2 SMNVEV (reference sequence). This receptor was obtained from a human donor in good health (CMV status not recorded). Some clones in this sample may be carry-over from other donors' samples. The source material was CD8+ T cells from PBMCs. The chain links TRBV27 to TRBJ2-7; tentatively, D is TRBD1 or TRBD2 (6 bases each). This CDR3 is CASSWGALGYEQYF. In DNA form, the CDR3 reads TGTGCCAGCAGTTGGGGGGCCCTCGGGTACGAGCAGTACTTC.